Shown below are 8 T cell receptor beta chains from a single sample sequenced in a study of response to subunit inactivated influenza vaccine. MiXCR, run by TCRdb on the RT-PCR reads, gives a single entry per CDR3 protein. The profile shows roughly 630,000 distinct CDR3 sequences, about 14% of them singletons. The sample in question was PBMCs from blood, obtained 14 days before vaccination. Every receptor here comes from a man aged 45 to 65 who received an inactivated influenza vaccine.

J is TRBJ2-5 and V is TRBV28; 10 bases align to TRBD1. The CDR3 is 13 amino acids. The junction had 8 bases not matched to a gene; V was cut back by 9 bases and J by 7 bases. Looked up from germline, CDR1 is MDHEN and CDR2 is SYDVKM. For the CDR3, the DNA is TGTGCCAGTCTGACGGGACAGGGGCGGACCCAGTACTTC. Translating gives CASLTGQGRTQYF.

The chain joins TRBV5-4 to TRBJ1-2; 9 positions match TRBD1. The CDR3 is made up of 13 amino acids. CDR1 SGHNT and CDR2 YYREEE come from the germline V gene (reference sequence). Trimming took 4 bases from V and 8 from J; bases not matched to a gene: 6. DNA of the CDR3: TGTGCCAGCAGCGAAGGGACAGGGCAAGGCTACACCTTC. It is translated as CASSEGTGQGYTF.

The rearrangement links TRBV5-1 to TRBJ2-1; the D is unclear. CDR3 length: 14 residues. Germline V lookup: CDR1 SGHRS, CDR2 YFSETQ. Trimming pared 0 bases from V and 7 bases from J, leaving 11 bases between. CDR3 residues: CASSLVIAKNEQFF. CDR3 coding DNA: TGCGCCAGCAGCTTGGTAATAGCAAAGAATGAGCAGTTCTTC.

In its sample, this clonotype was seen many times. V gene TRBV5-1 combines with J gene TRBJ1-1; 8 nucleotides align to TRBD1. Germline V gene data show CDR1 as SGHRS and CDR2 as YFSETQ. The junction had 5 bases not matched to a gene; V was cut back by 6 bases and J by 1 base. The length of the CDR3 is 14 residues. CDR3 loop: CASKAGTGNTEAFF. The CDR3 nucleotides read TGCGCCAGCAAGGCCGGGACAGGGAACACTGAAGCTTTCTTT.

A few counts support this clonotype. The rearrangement joins TRBV9 to TRBJ2-1; D is undetermined. From germline, CDR1 is SGDLS and CDR2 YYNGEE. The CDR3 length is 14 residues. V was pared by 2 bases and J by 0 bases, with 6 bases between. The CDR3 is CASSVLDSYNEQFF. The CDR3 nucleotides are TGTGCCAGCAGCGTTCTCGACTCCTACAATGAGCAGTTCTTC.

The chain's CDR3 is CASSLYESGIIEAFF. The CDR3 DNA sequence: TGTGCCAGCAGTTTATACGAGTCTGGGATCATTGAAGCTTTCTTT. The J gene is TRBJ1-1, the V gene TRBV28; D call uncertain. Germline loops: CDR1 MDHEN, CDR2 SYDVKM. The CDR3 has 15 amino acids. Trimming left V 1 base short and J 7 bases short, with 16 bases between.

This clonotype was counted at least ten times. J is TRBJ1-1 and V is TRBV5-1; unclear D gene. The CDR3 covers 13 residues. Germline V CDR1 and CDR2: SGHRS, YFSETQ. Trimming removed 3 bases from V and 1 base from J, with 7 bases in between. CDR3 sequence reads: CASSSKSNTEAFF. The CDR3 coding sequence is TGCGCCAGCAGCTCGAAGTCGAACACTGAAGCTTTCTTT.

This clonotype was counted ten times or more. The rearrangement links TRBV29-1 to TRBJ2-7, with D perhaps matching TRBD2 (5 bases). CDR1 and CDR2 (germline): SQVTM, ANQGSEA. The V and J ends lost 4 bases and 3 bases respectively, with 10 bases between them. This CDR3 has 12 residues. The CDR3 loop reads CSVGGNDYEQYF. DNA for the CDR3: TGCAGCGTTGGAGGGAACGACTACGAGCAGTACTTC.